This T cell receptor (beta chain) was found in a study of T cells in tuberculosis. General study results and limits: Active tuberculosis patients had shorter CDR3-alpha; the beta difference was nonsignificant.

Clones were read by immunoSEQ multiplex PCR, and TCRdb kept only the in-frame ones, dropping some. The sample gives some 25,000 clones, nearly 97% of which show up once; approximately 8.8% is in the top ten. As for this clone: The antigen remains undetermined.

Looked up from germline, CDR1 is SGHNT and CDR2 is YYREEE (reference sequence). The CDR3 has 15 residues. J was trimmed by 7 bases and V by 4 bases; bases with no gene match: 8. The sequence was collected from a donor between 10 and 29 years old with latent tuberculosis or without tuberculosis infection. Sequencing used PBMCs. The chain links TRBV5-4 to TRBJ2-1; 10 nucleotides agree with TRBD2. The CDR3 protein is CASSRSGGAKNEQFF. CDR3 nucleotides: TGTGCCAGCAGCCGGAGCGGGGGGGCGAAAAATGAGCAGTTCTTC.